A selection of T cell receptor beta chains follows, all from one sample in a study of identical twins. TCRdb passed the 5' RACE reads through MiXCR, listing each CDR3 protein once. The data show 200,000 to 250,000 distinct CDR3 sequences, over 9.5% seen once. The same sample was also studied in work on yellow fever vaccine responses in identical twins.

Source material: memory (CD45RO+) T cells sorted from blood. The receptors here all came from a young woman in good health. CDR3s include the opening cysteine and the closing phenylalanine or tryptophan. A D gene is named only where the DNA matches it firmly. For some rows the clone size is stated as once, few or many, or as a class when expanded; others skip it.

V gene: TRBV6-1; D gene: TRBD1; J gene: TRBJ1-6; clone size: NA; CDR3 protein: CASSVRTGGTSPLHF; CDR3 DNA: TGTGCCAGCAGCGTCCGAACAGGGGGCACTTCACCCCTCCACTTT
V gene: TRBV12-3/TRBV12-4; D gene: NA; J gene: TRBJ2-3; clone size: NA; CDR3 protein: CASSLMAKSTQYF; CDR3 DNA: TGTGCCAGCAGTTTAATGGCTAAATCTACGCAGTATTTT
V gene: TRBV7-9; D gene: NA; J gene: TRBJ1-1; clone size: many; CDR3 protein: CASELTGITEAFF; CDR3 DNA: TGTGCCAGCGAGCTAACAGGGATCACTGAAGCTTTCTTT
V gene: TRBV12-3/TRBV12-4; D gene: TRBD2; J gene: TRBJ2-5; clone size: NA; CDR3 protein: CASSLGEGLAKETQYF; CDR3 DNA: TGTGCCAGCAGTTTAGGGGAGGGACTAGCTAAAGAGACCCAGTACTTC
V gene: TRBV29-1; D gene: TRBD1; J gene: TRBJ2-7; clone size: few; CDR3 protein: CSTRQGSYEQYF; CDR3 DNA: TGCAGCACCAGACAGGGATCCTACGAGCAGTACTTC
V gene: TRBV7-9; D gene: NA; J gene: TRBJ2-1; clone size: few; CDR3 protein: CASSLAGERNEQFF; CDR3 DNA: TGTGCCAGCAGCTTAGCGGGGGAGAGGAATGAGCAGTTCTTC
V gene: TRBV12-3/TRBV12-4; D gene: TRBD1; J gene: TRBJ2-5; clone size: many; CDR3 protein: CASSLGGQGALETQYF; CDR3 DNA: TGTGCCAGCAGTTTAGGAGGACAGGGGGCTTTGGAGACCCAGTACTTC
V gene: TRBV29-1; D gene: NA; J gene: TRBJ2-1; clone size: few; CDR3 protein: CSVSGPGTEQFF; CDR3 DNA: TGCAGCGTTTCTGGTCCCGGGACAGAGCAGTTCTTC
V gene: TRBV25-1; D gene: NA; J gene: TRBJ2-5; clone size: many; CDR3 protein: CASSGTRGAQETQYF; CDR3 DNA: TGTGCCAGCAGTGGAACACGGGGCGCCCAAGAGACCCAGTACTTC
V gene: TRBV3-1; D gene: TRBD2; J gene: TRBJ2-5; clone size: few; CDR3 protein: CASSLGTSGGRETQYF; CDR3 DNA: TGTGCCAGCAGCCTAGGGACTAGCGGGGGGCGGGAGACCCAGTACTTC
V gene: TRBV7-3; D gene: NA; J gene: TRBJ2-7; clone size: few; CDR3 protein: CASSTQTGSEQYF; CDR3 DNA: TGTGCCAGCAGCACCCAGACGGGGAGCGAGCAGTACTTC
V gene: TRBV6-5; D gene: TRBD1; J gene: TRBJ2-7; clone size: once; CDR3 protein: CASSYSTRGPYEQYF; CDR3 DNA: TGTGCCAGCAGTTACTCGACCAGGGGGCCCTACGAGCAGTACTTC
V gene: TRBV10-3; D gene: NA; J gene: TRBJ2-5; clone size: few; CDR3 protein: CASRGAETQYF; CDR3 DNA: TGTGCCAGCCGGGGGGCAGAGACCCAGTACTTC
V gene: TRBV20-1; D gene: NA; J gene: TRBJ1-5; clone size: NA; CDR3 protein: CSARDLGTDTQHF; CDR3 DNA: TGCAGTGCTAGAGATCTCGGCACAGATACGCAGCATTTT
V gene: TRBV10-2; D gene: TRBD1; J gene: TRBJ1-3; clone size: many; CDR3 protein: CASRTGNGNTIYF; CDR3 DNA: TGCGCCAGCAGGACAGGGAATGGAAACACCATATATTTT
V gene: TRBV20-1; D gene: TRBD2; J gene: TRBJ2-1; clone size: NA; CDR3 protein: CSARPGLAGLLTDNEQFF; CDR3 DNA: TGCAGTGCTAGACCGGGACTAGCGGGATTGTTGACAGACAATGAGCAGTTCTTC
V gene: TRBV24-1; D gene: TRBD1; J gene: TRBJ2-7; clone size: few; CDR3 protein: CATSDARGQVYEQYF; CDR3 DNA: TGTGCCACCAGTGATGCTAGGGGACAGGTCTACGAGCAGTACTTC
V gene: TRBV2; D gene: TRBD1; J gene: TRBJ2-1; clone size: NA; CDR3 protein: CASRYRGQSSYNEQFF; CDR3 DNA: TGTGCCAGCAGGTACAGGGGTCAGAGCTCCTACAATGAGCAGTTCTTC
V gene: TRBV5-6; D gene: NA; J gene: TRBJ2-1; clone size: NA; CDR3 protein: CASSLGGAGSYNEQFF; CDR3 DNA: TGTGCCAGCAGCTTGGGGGGGGCAGGGTCCTACAATGAGCAGTTCTTC
V gene: TRBV6-2/TRBV6-3; D gene: TRBD2; J gene: TRBJ2-7; clone size: few; CDR3 protein: CASSYAGSGLPSYEQYF; CDR3 DNA: TGTGCCAGCAGTTACGCGGGTAGCGGGTTGCCGTCCTACGAGCAGTACTTC
V gene: TRBV6-1; D gene: NA; J gene: TRBJ2-7; clone size: few; CDR3 protein: CASSKGTAEQYF; CDR3 DNA: TGTGCCAGCAGTAAAGGGACCGCTGAGCAGTACTTC
V gene: TRBV5-1; D gene: TRBD1; J gene: TRBJ1-4; clone size: few; CDR3 protein: CASSGDSPSQKLFF; CDR3 DNA: TGCGCCAGCAGCGGGGACAGCCCAAGTCAAAAACTGTTTTTT
V gene: TRBV29-1; D gene: TRBD2; J gene: TRBJ2-1; clone size: few; CDR3 protein: CSGGSGKQKEQFF; CDR3 DNA: TGCAGCGGAGGGAGCGGGAAGCAAAAGGAGCAGTTCTTC
V gene: TRBV30; D gene: NA; J gene: TRBJ2-1; clone size: few; CDR3 protein: CAWNSGRVVSNEQFF; CDR3 DNA: TGTGCCTGGAATTCGGGCAGGGTCGTTTCCAATGAGCAGTTCTTC
V gene: TRBV12-3/TRBV12-4; D gene: NA; J gene: TRBJ2-3; clone size: few; CDR3 protein: CASSSTGWTDTQYF; CDR3 DNA: TGTGCCAGCAGCTCGACAGGTTGGACAGATACGCAGTATTTT
V gene: TRBV29-1; D gene: NA; J gene: TRBJ2-7; clone size: NA; CDR3 protein: CSVDVGQGYEQYF; CDR3 DNA: TGCAGCGTTGACGTGGGGCAGGGCTACGAGCAGTACTTC
V gene: TRBV20-1; D gene: TRBD2; J gene: TRBJ2-1; clone size: few; CDR3 protein: CSAREGGRSSYNEQFF; CDR3 DNA: TGCAGTGCTAGAGAGGGGGGGAGAAGCTCCTACAATGAGCAGTTCTTC
V gene: TRBV5-1; D gene: NA; J gene: TRBJ2-7; clone size: many; CDR3 protein: CASSLSQSYEQYF; CDR3 DNA: TGCGCCAGCAGCTTGAGTCAATCCTACGAGCAGTACTTC
V gene: TRBV7-2; D gene: TRBD2; J gene: TRBJ2-3; clone size: few; CDR3 protein: CASSPGLAGGNTQYF; CDR3 DNA: TGTGCCAGCAGCCCGGGACTAGCGGGAGGGAATACGCAGTATTTT
V gene: TRBV12-3/TRBV12-4; D gene: NA; J gene: TRBJ2-6; clone size: NA; CDR3 protein: CASTPARAYGANVLTF; CDR3 DNA: TGTGCCAGCACCCCGGCCAGGGCTTATGGGGCCAACGTCCTGACTTTC
V gene: TRBV5-1; D gene: TRBD1; J gene: TRBJ1-1; clone size: many; CDR3 protein: CASRPQGAGTEAFF; CDR3 DNA: TGCGCCAGCAGACCACAGGGGGCGGGCACTGAAGCTTTCTTT
V gene: TRBV6-4; D gene: TRBD1; J gene: TRBJ1-1; clone size: few; CDR3 protein: CASSERDTPGGEAFF; CDR3 DNA: TGTGCCAGCAGTGAGAGGGACACACCAGGGGGGGAAGCTTTCTTT
V gene: TRBV20-1; D gene: NA; J gene: TRBJ2-7; clone size: NA; CDR3 protein: CSATPGSAYEQYF; CDR3 DNA: TGCAGTGCTACCCCGGGTTCGGCCTACGAGCAGTACTTC
V gene: TRBV7-2; D gene: TRBD1; J gene: TRBJ2-7; clone size: NA; CDR3 protein: CASRPGTGDYEQYF; CDR3 DNA: TGTGCCAGCAGACCCGGGACAGGCGACTACGAGCAGTACTTC
V gene: TRBV9; D gene: NA; J gene: TRBJ2-3; clone size: many; CDR3 protein: CASSLLGRGTDTQYF; CDR3 DNA: TGTGCCAGCAGCCTACTGGGGCGGGGAACAGATACGCAGTATTTT
V gene: TRBV12-3/TRBV12-4; D gene: NA; J gene: TRBJ2-7; clone size: many; CDR3 protein: CASSLAHYYEQYF; CDR3 DNA: TGTGCCAGCAGTTTAGCGCACTACTACGAGCAGTACTTC
V gene: TRBV13; D gene: NA; J gene: TRBJ1-1; clone size: NA; CDR3 protein: CASSLGRIEAFF; CDR3 DNA: TGTGCCAGCAGCCTGGGACGGATTGAAGCTTTCTTT
V gene: TRBV7-6; D gene: NA; J gene: TRBJ2-7; clone size: NA; CDR3 protein: CASRKDVSYEQYF; CDR3 DNA: TGTGCCAGCAGAAAAGACGTTTCCTACGAGCAGTACTTC
V gene: TRBV4-1; D gene: TRBD2; J gene: TRBJ2-1; clone size: many; CDR3 protein: CASSQARTSGEVNEQFF; CDR3 DNA: TGCGCCAGCAGCCAGGCTAGGACTAGCGGAGAGGTGAATGAGCAGTTCTTC
V gene: TRBV5-6; D gene: NA; J gene: TRBJ1-1; clone size: few; CDR3 protein: CASSGRGGGTEAFF; CDR3 DNA: TGTGCCAGCAGCGGCCGGGGGGGAGGAACTGAAGCTTTCTTT
V gene: TRBV6-1; D gene: TRBD2; J gene: TRBJ2-2; clone size: few; CDR3 protein: CASRTSGGGLNTGELFF; CDR3 DNA: TGTGCCAGCAGAACTAGCGGGGGGGGTCTAAACACCGGGGAGCTGTTTTTT
V gene: TRBV7-9; D gene: TRBD1; J gene: TRBJ2-1; clone size: NA; CDR3 protein: CASSLDRVLYNEQFF; CDR3 DNA: TGTGCCAGCAGCCTGGACAGGGTCCTCTACAATGAGCAGTTCTTC
V gene: TRBV4-3; D gene: TRBD1; J gene: TRBJ1-3; clone size: many; CDR3 protein: CASSPQGGPWNTIYF; CDR3 DNA: TGCGCCAGCAGCCCCCAGGGGGGGCCCTGGAACACCATATATTTT
V gene: TRBV29-1; D gene: NA; J gene: TRBJ2-1; clone size: many; CDR3 protein: CSVAPYNEQFF; CDR3 DNA: TGCAGCGTTGCCCCGTACAATGAGCAGTTCTTC
V gene: TRBV20-1; D gene: TRBD1; J gene: TRBJ2-7; clone size: few; CDR3 protein: CSARGQTLSYEQYF; CDR3 DNA: TGCAGTGCTAGGGGACAGACTCTCTCCTACGAGCAGTACTTC
V gene: TRBV28; D gene: TRBD1; J gene: TRBJ2-3; clone size: NA; CDR3 protein: CASSFGQVQDTQYF; CDR3 DNA: TGTGCCAGCAGTTTCGGACAGGTCCAAGATACGCAGTATTTT
V gene: TRBV29-1; D gene: TRBD2; J gene: TRBJ2-7; clone size: many; CDR3 protein: CSVETSGKAYEQYF; CDR3 DNA: TGCAGCGTTGAAACTAGCGGGAAAGCCTACGAGCAGTACTTC
V gene: TRBV12-3/TRBV12-4; D gene: TRBD2; J gene: TRBJ2-1; clone size: NA; CDR3 protein: CASSRLAAYNEQFF; CDR3 DNA: TGTGCCAGCAGCAGACTAGCGGCTTACAATGAGCAGTTCTTC
V gene: TRBV28; D gene: TRBD1; J gene: TRBJ2-6; clone size: few; CDR3 protein: CASRTGTGTSGANVLTF; CDR3 DNA: TGTGCCAGCAGAACCGGGACAGGGACTTCTGGGGCCAACGTCCTGACTTTC
V gene: TRBV10-3; D gene: NA; J gene: TRBJ2-5; clone size: few; CDR3 protein: CAISDQMGTQYF; CDR3 DNA: TGTGCCATCAGTGACCAAATGGGGACCCAGTACTTC
V gene: TRBV4-2; D gene: TRBD1; J gene: TRBJ2-7; clone size: few; CDR3 protein: CASSNRDRFNEQYF; CDR3 DNA: TGTGCCAGCAGCAACCGGGACAGGTTTAACGAGCAGTACTTC
V gene: TRBV6-2/TRBV6-3; D gene: NA; J gene: TRBJ2-7; clone size: NA; CDR3 protein: CASSFAQAYEQYF; CDR3 DNA: TGTGCCAGCAGTTTCGCCCAGGCCTACGAGCAGTACTTC
V gene: TRBV4-1; D gene: NA; J gene: TRBJ2-7; clone size: NA; CDR3 protein: CASSLVTPSYREQYF; CDR3 DNA: TGCGCCAGCAGCCTGGTGACACCTTCTTACCGCGAGCAGTACTTC